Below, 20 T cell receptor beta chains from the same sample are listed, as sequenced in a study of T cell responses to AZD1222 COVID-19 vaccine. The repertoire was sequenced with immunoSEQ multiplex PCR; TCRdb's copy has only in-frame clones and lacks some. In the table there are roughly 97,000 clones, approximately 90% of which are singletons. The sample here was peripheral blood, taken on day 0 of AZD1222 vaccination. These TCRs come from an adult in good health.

DNA of the CDR3: TGTGCCACCAGTGATTTTAACAGGAACACCGGGGAGCTGTTTTTT. It encodes CATSDFNRNTGELFF. The V call is TRBV24-1, the J call TRBJ2-2; D unresolved. Looked up from germline, CDR1 is KGHDR and CDR2 is SFDVKD. The CDR3 is made up of 15 amino acids. V lost 1 base and J lost 1, with 6 bases in between.

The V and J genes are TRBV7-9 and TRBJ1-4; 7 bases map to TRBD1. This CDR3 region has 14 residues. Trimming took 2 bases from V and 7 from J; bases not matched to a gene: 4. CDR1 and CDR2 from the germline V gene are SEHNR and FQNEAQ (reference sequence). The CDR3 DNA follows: TGTGCCAGCAGCTTATCGGGACAGTCTGAAAAACTGTTTTTT. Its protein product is CASSLSGQSEKLFF.

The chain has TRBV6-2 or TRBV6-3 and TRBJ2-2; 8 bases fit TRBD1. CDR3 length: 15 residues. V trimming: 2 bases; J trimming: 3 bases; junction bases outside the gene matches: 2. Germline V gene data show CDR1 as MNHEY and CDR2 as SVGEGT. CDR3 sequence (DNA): TGTGCCAGCAGTTACACGGACAGGGACACCGGGGAGCTGTTTTTT. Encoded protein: CASSYTDRDTGELFF.

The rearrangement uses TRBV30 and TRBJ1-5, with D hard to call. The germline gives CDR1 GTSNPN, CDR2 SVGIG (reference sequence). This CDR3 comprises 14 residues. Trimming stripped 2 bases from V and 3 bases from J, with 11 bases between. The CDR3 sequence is CAWSRPVLNQPQHF. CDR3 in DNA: TGTGCCTGGAGTAGGCCCGTACTCAATCAGCCCCAGCATTTT.

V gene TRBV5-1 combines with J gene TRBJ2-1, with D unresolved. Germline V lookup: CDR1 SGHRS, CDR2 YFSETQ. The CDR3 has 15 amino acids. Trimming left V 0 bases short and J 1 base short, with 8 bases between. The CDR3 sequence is CASSLGVISYNEQFF. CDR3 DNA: TGCGCCAGCAGCTTGGGCGTGATTTCCTACAATGAGCAGTTCTTC.

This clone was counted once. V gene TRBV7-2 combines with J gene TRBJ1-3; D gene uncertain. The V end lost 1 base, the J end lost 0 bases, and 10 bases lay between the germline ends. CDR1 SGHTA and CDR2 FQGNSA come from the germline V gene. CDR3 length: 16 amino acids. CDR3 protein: CASSLVAPNSGNTIYF. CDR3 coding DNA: TGTGCCAGCAGCTTAGTGGCGCCGAACTCTGGAAACACCATATATTTT.

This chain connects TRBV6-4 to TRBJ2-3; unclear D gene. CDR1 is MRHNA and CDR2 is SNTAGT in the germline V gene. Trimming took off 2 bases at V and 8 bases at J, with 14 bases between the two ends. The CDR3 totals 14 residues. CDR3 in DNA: TGTGCCAGCAGTGACGGAGCCGTTCCGGGTACGCAGTATTTT. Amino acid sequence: CASSDGAVPGTQYF.

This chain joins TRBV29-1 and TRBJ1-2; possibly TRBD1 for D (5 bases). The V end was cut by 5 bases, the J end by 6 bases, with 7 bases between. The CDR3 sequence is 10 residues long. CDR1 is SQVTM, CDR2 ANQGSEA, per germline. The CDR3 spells CSVQGNGYTF. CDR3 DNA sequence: TGCAGCGTTCAGGGAAATGGCTACACCTTC.

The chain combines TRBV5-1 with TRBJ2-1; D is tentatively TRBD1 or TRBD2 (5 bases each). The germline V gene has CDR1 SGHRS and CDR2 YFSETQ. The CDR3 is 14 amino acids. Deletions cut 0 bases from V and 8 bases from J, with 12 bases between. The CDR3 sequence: CASSLGTLGDEQFF. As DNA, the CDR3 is TGCGCCAGCAGCTTGGGCACTCTGGGGGATGAGCAGTTCTTC.

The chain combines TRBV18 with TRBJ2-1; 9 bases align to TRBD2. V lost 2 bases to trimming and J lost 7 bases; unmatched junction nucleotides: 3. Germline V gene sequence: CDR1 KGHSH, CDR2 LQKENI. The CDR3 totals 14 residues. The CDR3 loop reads CASSPRLAVNEQFF. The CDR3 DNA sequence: TGTGCCAGCTCACCAAGACTAGCGGTAAATGAGCAGTTCTTC. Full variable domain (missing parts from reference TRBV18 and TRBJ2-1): NAGVMQNPRHLVRRRGQEARLRCSPMKGHSHVYWYRQLPEEGLKFMVYLQKENIIDESGMPKERFSAEFPKEGPSILRIQQVVRGDSAAYFCASSPRLAVNEQFFGPGTRLTVL.

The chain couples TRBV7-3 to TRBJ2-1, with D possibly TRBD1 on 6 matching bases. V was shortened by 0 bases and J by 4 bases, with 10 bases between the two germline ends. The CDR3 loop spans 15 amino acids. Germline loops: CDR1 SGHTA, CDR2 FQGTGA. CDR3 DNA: TGTGCCAGCAGCTTAACCCGGACAGTTTACAATGAGCAGTTCTTC. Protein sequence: CASSLTRTVYNEQFF.

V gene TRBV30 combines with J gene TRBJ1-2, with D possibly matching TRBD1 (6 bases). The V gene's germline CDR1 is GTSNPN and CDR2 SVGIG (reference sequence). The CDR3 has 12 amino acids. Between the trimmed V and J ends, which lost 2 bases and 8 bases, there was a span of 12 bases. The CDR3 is CAWSQQGRGYTF. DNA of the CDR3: TGTGCCTGGAGTCAACAGGGTCGGGGCTACACCTTC.

CDR3 bases: TGTGCCAGCAGCCCCATTTACTATAATTCACCCCTCCACTTT. Its translation: CASSPIYYNSPLHF. The chain recombines TRBV14 with TRBJ1-6; D is uncertain. V lost 4 bases to trimming and J lost 3 bases, with 7 bases between them. CDR3 length equals 14 residues. Germline V gene lookup returns CDR1 SGHDN and CDR2 FVKESK.

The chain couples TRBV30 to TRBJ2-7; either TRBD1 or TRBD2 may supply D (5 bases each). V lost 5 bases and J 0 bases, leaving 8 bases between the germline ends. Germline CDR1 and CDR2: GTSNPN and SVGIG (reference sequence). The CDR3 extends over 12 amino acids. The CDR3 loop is CAWGTDSYEQYF. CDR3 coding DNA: TGTGCCTGGGGGACCGACTCCTACGAGCAGTACTTC. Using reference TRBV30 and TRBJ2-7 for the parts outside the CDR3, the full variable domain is SQTIHQWPATLVQPVGSPLSLECTVEGTSNPNLYWYRQAAGRGLQLLFYSVGIGQISSEVPQNLSASRPQDRQFILSSKKLLLSDSGFYLCAWGTDSYEQYFGPGTRLTVT.

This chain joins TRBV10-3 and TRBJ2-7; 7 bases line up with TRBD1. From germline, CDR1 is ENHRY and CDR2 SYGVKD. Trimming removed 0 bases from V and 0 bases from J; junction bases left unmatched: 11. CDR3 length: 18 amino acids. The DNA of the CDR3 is TGTGCCATCAGTGAGTCCTTACGGCTGACAGGGAGCTCCTACGAGCAGTACTTC. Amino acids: CAISESLRLTGSSYEQYF.

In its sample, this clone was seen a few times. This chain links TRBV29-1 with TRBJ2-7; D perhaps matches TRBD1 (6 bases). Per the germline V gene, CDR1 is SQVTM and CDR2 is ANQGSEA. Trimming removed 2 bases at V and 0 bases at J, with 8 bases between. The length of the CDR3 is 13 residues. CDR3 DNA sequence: TGCAGCGTTGAAATGGACAGCTCCTACGAGCAGTACTTC. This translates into CSVEMDSSYEQYF.

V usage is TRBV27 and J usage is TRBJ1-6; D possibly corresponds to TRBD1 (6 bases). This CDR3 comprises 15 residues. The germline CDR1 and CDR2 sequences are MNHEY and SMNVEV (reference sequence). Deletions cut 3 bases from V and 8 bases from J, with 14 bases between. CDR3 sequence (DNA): TGTGCCAGCAGTTTTTTCGGGACATATGATTCACCCCTCCACTTT. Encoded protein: CASSFFGTYDSPLHF.

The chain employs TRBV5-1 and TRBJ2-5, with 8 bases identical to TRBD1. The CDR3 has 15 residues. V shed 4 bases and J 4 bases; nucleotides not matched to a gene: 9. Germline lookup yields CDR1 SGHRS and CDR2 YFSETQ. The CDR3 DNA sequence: TGCGCCAGCAGCAGCGGACAGGGCGGCGGAGAGACCCAGTACTTC. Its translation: CASSSGQGGGETQYF.

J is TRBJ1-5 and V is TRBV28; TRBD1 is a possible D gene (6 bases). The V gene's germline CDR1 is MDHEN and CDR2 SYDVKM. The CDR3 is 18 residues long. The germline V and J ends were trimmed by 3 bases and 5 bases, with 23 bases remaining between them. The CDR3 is CASSFTRNRGPRDQPQHF. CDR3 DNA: TGTGCCAGCAGTTTCACGCGTAACCGGGGGCCCCGAGATCAGCCCCAGCATTTT.

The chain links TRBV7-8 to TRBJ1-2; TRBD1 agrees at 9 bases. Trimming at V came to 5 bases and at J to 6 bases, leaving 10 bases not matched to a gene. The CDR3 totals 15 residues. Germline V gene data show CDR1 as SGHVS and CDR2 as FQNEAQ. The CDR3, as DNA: TGTGCCAGCAGCCTGAGTGGGGACAGGGTAAATGGCTACACCTTC. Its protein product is CASSLSGDRVNGYTF.